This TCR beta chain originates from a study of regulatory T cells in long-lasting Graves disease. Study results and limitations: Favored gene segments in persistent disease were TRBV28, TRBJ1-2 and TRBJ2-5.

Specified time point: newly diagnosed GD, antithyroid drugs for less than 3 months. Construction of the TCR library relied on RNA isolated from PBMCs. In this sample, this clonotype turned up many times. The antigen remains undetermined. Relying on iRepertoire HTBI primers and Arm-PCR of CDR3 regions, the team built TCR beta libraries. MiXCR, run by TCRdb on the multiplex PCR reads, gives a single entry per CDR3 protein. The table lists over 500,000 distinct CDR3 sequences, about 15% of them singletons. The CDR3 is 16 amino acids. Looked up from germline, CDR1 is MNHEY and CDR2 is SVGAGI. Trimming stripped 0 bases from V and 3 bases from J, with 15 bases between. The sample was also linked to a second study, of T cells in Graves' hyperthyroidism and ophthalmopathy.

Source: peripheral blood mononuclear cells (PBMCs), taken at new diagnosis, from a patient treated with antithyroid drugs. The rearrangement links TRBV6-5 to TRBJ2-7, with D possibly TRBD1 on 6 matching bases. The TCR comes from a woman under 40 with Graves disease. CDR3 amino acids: CASSYSINRDVYEQYF. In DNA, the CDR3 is TGTGCCAGCAGTTACTCCATTAACAGGGACGTCTACGAGCAGTACTTC.